These 10 T cell receptor beta chains originate from one sample sequenced in a study of blood T cell repertoires in COVID-19. Assay used: immunoSEQ multiplex PCR; TCRdb lists only in-frame clones, some missing. The sample shows about 150,000 clones, more than 85% of them seen only once. The sample was peripheral blood. The receptors here all came from a woman older than 75 with COVID-19, enrolled during active disease.

The V call is TRBV15, the J call TRBJ1-2; D remains ambiguous. The ends were cut back, 1 base at V and 4 bases at J, with 10 bases in the middle. Germline assignment: CDR1 LNHNV and CDR2 YYDKDF (reference sequence). The CDR3 has 14 residues. Here the CDR3 reads CATSRVGTFYGYTF. The CDR3 bases are TGTGCCACCAGCAGAGTGGGCACCTTCTATGGCTACACCTTC.

This rearrangement joins TRBV27 to TRBJ1-5, with 8 bases lining up with TRBD1. CDR3 length equals 15 residues. The V and J ends lost 3 bases and 5 bases, in that order; junction bases with no gene match: 6. Germline V CDR1 and CDR2: MNHEY, SMNVEV (reference sequence). The CDR3 here is CASSLVQGAHQPQHF. The DNA of the CDR3 is TGTGCCAGCAGTTTGGTTCAGGGGGCGCATCAGCCCCAGCATTTT.

In this sample, this clone turned up a few times. This same CDR3 is encoded by further DNA sequences in the sample. The chain is built from TRBV6-2 or TRBV6-3 and TRBJ2-7; the match to TRBD1 covers 7 bases. Germline V CDR1 and CDR2: MNHEY, SVGEGT. V dropped 2 bases and J dropped 0; count of bases not matched to a gene: 1. This CDR3 is built from 14 residues. The CDR3 region has the DNA TGTGCCAGCAGTTACGGGGACAGCTCCTACGAGCAGTACTTC. Protein product: CASSYGDSSYEQYF.

CDR3 DNA sequence: TGTGCCAGTCGCGGGGTTGGAGAGACCCAGTACTTC. Translating gives CASRGVGETQYF. V is TRBV19 and J is TRBJ2-5, with D possibly TRBD2 on 6 matching bases. V lost 8 bases and J lost 4, with 11 bases in between. The CDR3 length is 12 residues. Germline CDR1 is LNHDA and CDR2 is SQIVND (reference sequence).

This chain connects TRBV2 to TRBJ2-3; D not certain. Germline assignment: CDR1 SNHLY and CDR2 FYNNEI. This CDR3 spans 12 amino acids. V was pared by 4 bases and J by 4 bases, with 6 bases between. CDR3: CASSASPDTQYF. CDR3 nucleotides: TGTGCCAGCAGTGCGTCCCCAGATACGCAGTATTTT.

The CDR3 reads CASRLGPRGTNTGELFF. DNA for the CDR3: TGTGCCAGCAGGCTCGGACCGAGGGGGACGAACACCGGGGAGCTGTTTTTT. The chain has TRBV11-2 and TRBJ2-2; tentative D call: TRBD1 (6 bases). The V gene lost 6 bases and the J gene lost 0 bases, with 17 bases spanning the gap. Germline CDR1 SGHAT, CDR2 FQNNGV. The CDR3 runs 17 residues.

The chain combines TRBV2 with TRBJ1-4; unclear D gene. The germline CDR1 and CDR2 sequences are SNHLY and FYNNEI. The CDR3 contains 14 residues. Between the trimmed V and J ends, which lost 1 base and 8 bases, there was a span of 11 bases. The CDR3 here is CASSEVRGREKLFF. The DNA for the CDR3 is TGTGCCAGCAGTGAAGTTAGAGGGAGGGAAAAACTGTTTTTT.

The DNA of the CDR3 is TGTGCCAGCGAGCGGAATTGGGGGGACGCCTATGGCTACACCTTC. Protein product: CASERNWGDAYGYTF. The V and J genes are TRBV7-9 and TRBJ1-2, with a weak D call TRBD1 (5 bases). CDR3 length: 15 amino acids. In germline, CDR1 is SEHNR, CDR2 FQNEAQ (reference sequence). Trimming removed 8 bases at V and 4 bases at J, with 20 bases between.

The V and J genes are TRBV18 and TRBJ2-2, with TRBD1 matching over 9 bases. The V and J ends lost 3 bases and 6 bases, in that order; junction bases with no gene match: 8. Germline V gives CDR1 KGHSH, CDR2 LQKENI. This CDR3 contains 16 residues. The CDR3 coding sequence is TGTGCCAGCTCACCCGGACAGGGGCTCGCGGCCGGGGAGCTGTTTTTT. It translates to CASSPGQGLAAGELFF.

V and J are TRBV27 and TRBJ1-5; D gene ambiguous. V shed 4 bases and J shed 6 bases, with 16 bases lying between them. The CDR3 is 15 amino acids. Germline V gene lookup returns CDR1 MNHEY and CDR2 SMNVEV (reference sequence). This CDR3 reads CASSSTSPIFQPQHF. Here the CDR3 DNA reads TGTGCCAGCAGTTCCACTTCCCCTATATTTCAGCCCCAGCATTTT.